One T cell receptor beta chain is described in this entry. V gave up 5 bases and J gave up 6 bases; unmatched junction bases: 9. The V gene's germline CDR1 is MNHEY and CDR2 SMNVEV (reference sequence). There are 15 residues in the CDR3. The data stem from a study of blood T cell repertoires in COVID-19. Clones were read by immunoSEQ multiplex PCR, and TCRdb kept only the in-frame ones, dropping some. The sample has some 60,000 clones; 75% to 95% are singletons. The sequencing sample was made of peripheral blood. This TCR derives from a man between 60 and 70 years old with acute or convalescent COVID-19. This chain joins TRBV27 and TRBJ2-2, with TRBD1 matching 7 bases. The CDR3 sequence: CASSILTGVAGELFF. CDR3 bases: TGTGCCAGCAGTATACTCACAGGGGTGGCCGGGGAGCTGTTTTTT.